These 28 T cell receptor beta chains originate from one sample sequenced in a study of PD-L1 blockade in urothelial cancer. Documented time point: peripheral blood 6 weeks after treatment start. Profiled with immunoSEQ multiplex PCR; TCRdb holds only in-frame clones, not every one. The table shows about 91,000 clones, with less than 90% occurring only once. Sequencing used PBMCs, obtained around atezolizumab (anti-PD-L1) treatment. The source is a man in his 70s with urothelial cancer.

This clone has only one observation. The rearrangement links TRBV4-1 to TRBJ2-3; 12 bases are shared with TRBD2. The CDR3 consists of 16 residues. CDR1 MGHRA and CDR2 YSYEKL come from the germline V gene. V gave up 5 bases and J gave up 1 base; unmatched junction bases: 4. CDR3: CASSIRTSGGTDTQYF. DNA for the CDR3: TGCGCCAGCAGCATACGGACTAGCGGGGGCACAGATACGCAGTATTTT.

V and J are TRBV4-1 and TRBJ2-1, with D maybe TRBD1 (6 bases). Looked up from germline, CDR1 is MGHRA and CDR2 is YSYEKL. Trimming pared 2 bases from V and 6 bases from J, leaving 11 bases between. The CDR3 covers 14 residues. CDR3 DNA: TGCGCCAGCAGCCAAACAGGGTCGGGCAATGAGCAGTTCTTC. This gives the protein CASSQTGSGNEQFF.

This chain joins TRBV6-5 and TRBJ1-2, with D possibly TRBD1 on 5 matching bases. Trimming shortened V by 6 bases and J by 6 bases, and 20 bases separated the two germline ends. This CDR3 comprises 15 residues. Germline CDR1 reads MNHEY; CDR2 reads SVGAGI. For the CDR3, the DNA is TGTGCCAGCAGAGACAGACCAGGGTTTTCGGATGGCTACACCTTC. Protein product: CASRDRPGFSDGYTF.

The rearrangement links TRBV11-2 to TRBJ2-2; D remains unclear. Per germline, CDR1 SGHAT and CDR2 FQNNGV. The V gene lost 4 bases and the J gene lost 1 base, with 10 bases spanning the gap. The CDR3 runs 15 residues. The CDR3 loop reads CASSSIPGNTGELFF. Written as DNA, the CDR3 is TGTGCCAGCAGCTCCATTCCAGGGAACACCGGGGAGCTGTTTTTT.

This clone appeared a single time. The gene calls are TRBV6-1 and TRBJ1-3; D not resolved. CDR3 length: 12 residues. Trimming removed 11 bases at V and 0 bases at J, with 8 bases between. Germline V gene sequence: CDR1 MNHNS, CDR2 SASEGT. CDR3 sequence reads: CALRDSGNTIYF. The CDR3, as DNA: TGTGCCCTGAGGGACTCTGGAAACACCATATATTTT.

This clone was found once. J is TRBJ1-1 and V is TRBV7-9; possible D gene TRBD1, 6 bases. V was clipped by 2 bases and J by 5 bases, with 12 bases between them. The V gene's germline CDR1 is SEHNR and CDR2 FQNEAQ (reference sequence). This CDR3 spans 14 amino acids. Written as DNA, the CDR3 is TGTGCCAGCAGCTTAAACAGTCAGGGGACTGAAGCTTTCTTT. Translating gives CASSLNSQGTEAFF.

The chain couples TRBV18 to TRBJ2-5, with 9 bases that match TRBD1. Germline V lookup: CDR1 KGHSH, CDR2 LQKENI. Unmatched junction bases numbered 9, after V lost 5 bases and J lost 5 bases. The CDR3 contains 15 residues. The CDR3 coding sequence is TGTGCCAGCTCATTGGACAGGGGCCTGGAGGAGACCCAGTACTTC. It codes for CASSLDRGLEETQYF.

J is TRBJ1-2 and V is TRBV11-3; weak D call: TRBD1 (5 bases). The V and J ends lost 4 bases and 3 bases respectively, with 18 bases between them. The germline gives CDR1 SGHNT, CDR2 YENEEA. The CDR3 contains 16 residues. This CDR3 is CASSSPSGVRDYGYTF. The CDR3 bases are TGTGCCAGCAGCTCCCCGTCGGGGGTGAGGGACTATGGCTACACCTTC.

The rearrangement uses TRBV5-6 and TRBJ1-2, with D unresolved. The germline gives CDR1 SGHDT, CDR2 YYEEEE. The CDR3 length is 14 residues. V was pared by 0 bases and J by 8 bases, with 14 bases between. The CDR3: CASSLGSTAFGYTF. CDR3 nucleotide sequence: TGTGCCAGCAGCTTGGGAAGCACCGCCTTCGGCTACACCTTC.

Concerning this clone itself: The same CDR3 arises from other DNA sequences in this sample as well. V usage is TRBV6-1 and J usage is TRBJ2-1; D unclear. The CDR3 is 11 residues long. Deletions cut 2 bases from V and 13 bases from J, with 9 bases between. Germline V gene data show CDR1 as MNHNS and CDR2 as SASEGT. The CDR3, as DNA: TGTGCCAGCAGTGAACCTATCGATCAGTTCTTC. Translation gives CASSEPIDQFF.

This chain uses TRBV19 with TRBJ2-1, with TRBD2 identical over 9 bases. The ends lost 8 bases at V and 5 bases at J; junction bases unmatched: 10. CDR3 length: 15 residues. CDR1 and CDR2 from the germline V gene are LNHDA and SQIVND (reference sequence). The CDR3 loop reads CASSISGSFHNEQFF. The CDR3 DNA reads TGTGCCAGTTCCATTAGCGGGAGTTTCCACAATGAGCAGTTCTTC.

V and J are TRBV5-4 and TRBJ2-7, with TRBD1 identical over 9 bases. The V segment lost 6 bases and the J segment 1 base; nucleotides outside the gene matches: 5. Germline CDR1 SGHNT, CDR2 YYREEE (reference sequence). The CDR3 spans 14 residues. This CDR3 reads CASTPDRGSYEQYF. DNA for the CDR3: TGTGCCAGCACCCCCGACAGGGGGTCCTACGAGCAGTACTTC.

The CDR3, as DNA: TGTGCCAGCAGCTTAGCTGGGGGGTACGAGCAGTACTTC. Translation gives CASSLAGGYEQYF. The J gene is TRBJ2-7, the V gene TRBV13; tentative D call: TRBD2 (6 bases). V lost 1 base and J lost 4, with 8 bases in between. Germline V CDR1 and CDR2: PRHDT, FYEKMQ (reference sequence). The CDR3 totals 13 residues.

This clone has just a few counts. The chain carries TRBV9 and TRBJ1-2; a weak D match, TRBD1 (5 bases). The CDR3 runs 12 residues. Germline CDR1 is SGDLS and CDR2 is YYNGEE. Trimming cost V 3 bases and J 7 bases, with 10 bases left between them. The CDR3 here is CASSAGLFGYTF. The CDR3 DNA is TGTGCCAGCAGCGCGGGACTTTTTGGCTACACCTTC.

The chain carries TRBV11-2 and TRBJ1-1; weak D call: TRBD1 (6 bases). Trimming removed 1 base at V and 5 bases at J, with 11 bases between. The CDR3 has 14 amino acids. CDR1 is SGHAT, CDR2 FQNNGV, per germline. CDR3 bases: TGTGCCAGCAGCTTAGGGGGGCAAGGGACTGAAGCTTTCTTT. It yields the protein CASSLGGQGTEAFF.

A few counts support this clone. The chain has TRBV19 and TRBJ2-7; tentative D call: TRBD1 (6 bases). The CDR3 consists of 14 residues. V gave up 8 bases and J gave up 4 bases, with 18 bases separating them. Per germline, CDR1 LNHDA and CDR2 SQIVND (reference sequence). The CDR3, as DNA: TGTGCCAGTTTTCTGGGACAATCCTCGTACGAGCAGTACTTC. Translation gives CASFLGQSSYEQYF. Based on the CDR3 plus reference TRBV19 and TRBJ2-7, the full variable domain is DGGITQSPKYLFRKEGQNVTLSCEQNLNHDAMYWYRQDPGQGLRLIYYSQIVNDFQKGDIAEGYSVSREKKESFPLTVTSAQKNPTAFYLCASFLGQSSYEQYFGPGTRLTVT.

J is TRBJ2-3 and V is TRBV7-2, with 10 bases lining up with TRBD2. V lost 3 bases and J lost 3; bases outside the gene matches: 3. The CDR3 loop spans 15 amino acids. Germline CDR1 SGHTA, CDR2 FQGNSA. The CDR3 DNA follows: TGTGCCAGCAGCTTCAAGCGGGGGGGGACAGATACGCAGTATTTT. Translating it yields CASSFKRGGTDTQYF.

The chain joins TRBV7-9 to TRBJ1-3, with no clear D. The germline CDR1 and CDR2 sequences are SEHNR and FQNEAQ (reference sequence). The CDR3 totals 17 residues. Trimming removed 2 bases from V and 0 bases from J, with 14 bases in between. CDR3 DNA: TGTGCCAGCAGCTTAAGTGGGAGGGATCCCTCTGGAAACACCATATATTTT. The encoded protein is CASSLSGRDPSGNTIYF.

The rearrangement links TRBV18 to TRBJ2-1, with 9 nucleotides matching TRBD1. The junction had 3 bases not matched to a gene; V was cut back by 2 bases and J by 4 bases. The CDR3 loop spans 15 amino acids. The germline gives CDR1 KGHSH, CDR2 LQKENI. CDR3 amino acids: CASSPGQGRYNEQFF. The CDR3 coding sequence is TGTGCCAGCTCACCAGGACAGGGGCGATACAATGAGCAGTTCTTC.

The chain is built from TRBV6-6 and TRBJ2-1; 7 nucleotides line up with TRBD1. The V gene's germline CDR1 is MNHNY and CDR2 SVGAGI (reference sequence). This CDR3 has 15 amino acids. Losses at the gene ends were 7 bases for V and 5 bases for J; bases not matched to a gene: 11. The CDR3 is CASTTSGTVNNEQFF. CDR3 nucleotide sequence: TGTGCCAGCACAACATCCGGGACAGTCAACAATGAGCAGTTCTTC.

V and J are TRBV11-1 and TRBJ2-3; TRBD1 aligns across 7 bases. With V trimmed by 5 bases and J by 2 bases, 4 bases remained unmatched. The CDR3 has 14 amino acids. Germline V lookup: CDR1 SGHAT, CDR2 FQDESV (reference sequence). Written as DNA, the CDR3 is TGTGCCAGCAGCCCCACAGGGGACACAGATACGCAGTATTTT. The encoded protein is CASSPTGDTDTQYF. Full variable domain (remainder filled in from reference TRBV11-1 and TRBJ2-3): EAEVAQSPRYKITEKSQAVAFWCDPISGHATLYWYRQILGQGPELLVQFQDESVVDDSQLPKDRFSAERLKGVDSTLKIQPAELGDSAMYLCASSPTGDTDTQYFGPGTRLTVL.

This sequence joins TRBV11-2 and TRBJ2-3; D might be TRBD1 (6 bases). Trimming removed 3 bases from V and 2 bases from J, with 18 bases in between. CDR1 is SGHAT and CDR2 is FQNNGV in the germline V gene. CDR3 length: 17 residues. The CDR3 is CASSFDQGPISTDTQYF. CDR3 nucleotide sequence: TGTGCCAGCAGCTTTGACCAGGGGCCGATTTCCACAGATACGCAGTATTTT. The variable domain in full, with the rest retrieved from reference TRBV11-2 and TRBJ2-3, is EAGVAQSPRYKIIEKRQSVAFWCNPISGHATLYWYQQILGQGPKLLIQFQNNGVVDDSQLPKDRFSAERLKGVDSTLKIQPAKLEDSAVYLCASSFDQGPISTDTQYFGPGTRLTVL.

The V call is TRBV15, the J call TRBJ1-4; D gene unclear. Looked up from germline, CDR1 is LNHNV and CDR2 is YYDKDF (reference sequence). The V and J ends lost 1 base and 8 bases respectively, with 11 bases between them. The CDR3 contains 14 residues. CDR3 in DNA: TGTGCCACCAGCAGAGTTCCCCCCGGGGAAAAACTGTTTTTT. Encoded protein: CATSRVPPGEKLFF.

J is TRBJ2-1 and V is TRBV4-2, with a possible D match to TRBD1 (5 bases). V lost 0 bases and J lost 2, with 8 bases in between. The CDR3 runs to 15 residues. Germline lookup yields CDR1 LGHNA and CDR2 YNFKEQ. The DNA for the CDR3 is TGTGCCAGCAGCCAAGACACAGGACCCTACAATGAGCAGTTCTTC. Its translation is CASSQDTGPYNEQFF.

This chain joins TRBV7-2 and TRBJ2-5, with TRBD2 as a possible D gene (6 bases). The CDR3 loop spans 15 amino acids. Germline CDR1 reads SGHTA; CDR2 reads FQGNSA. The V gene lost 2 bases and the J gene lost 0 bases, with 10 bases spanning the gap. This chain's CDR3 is CASSLSSGYQETQYF. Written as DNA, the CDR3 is TGTGCCAGCAGCTTATCCAGCGGGTACCAAGAGACCCAGTACTTC. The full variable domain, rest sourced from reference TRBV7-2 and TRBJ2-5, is GAGVSQSPSNKVTEKGKDVELRCDPISGHTALYWYRQSLGQGLEFLIYFQGNSAPDKSGLPSDRFSAERTGGSVSTLTIQRTQQEDSAVYLCASSLSSGYQETQYFGPGTRLLVL.

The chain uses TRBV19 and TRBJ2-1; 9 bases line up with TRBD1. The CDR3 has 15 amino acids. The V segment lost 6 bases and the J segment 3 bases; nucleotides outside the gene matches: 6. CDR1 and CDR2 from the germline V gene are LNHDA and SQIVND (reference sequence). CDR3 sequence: CASSLQGAGYNEQFF. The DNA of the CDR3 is TGTGCCAGTAGCTTACAGGGGGCGGGCTACAATGAGCAGTTCTTC.

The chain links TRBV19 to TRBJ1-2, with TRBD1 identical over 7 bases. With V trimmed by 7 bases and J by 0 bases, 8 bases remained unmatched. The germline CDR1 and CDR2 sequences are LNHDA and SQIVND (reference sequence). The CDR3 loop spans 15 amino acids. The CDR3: CASKRGTGANYGYTF. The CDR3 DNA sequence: TGTGCCAGTAAGAGGGGTACAGGGGCTAACTATGGCTACACCTTC.

As DNA, the CDR3 is TGTGCCAGCAGTTTTACAGACAGAGCGAACACTGAAGCTTTCTTT. Translation: CASSFTDRANTEAFF. The rearrangement links TRBV6-5 to TRBJ1-1, with D maybe TRBD1 (5 bases). V shed 4 bases and J shed 1 base, with 13 bases lying between them. The CDR3 consists of 15 residues. From germline, CDR1 is MNHEY and CDR2 SVGAGI.